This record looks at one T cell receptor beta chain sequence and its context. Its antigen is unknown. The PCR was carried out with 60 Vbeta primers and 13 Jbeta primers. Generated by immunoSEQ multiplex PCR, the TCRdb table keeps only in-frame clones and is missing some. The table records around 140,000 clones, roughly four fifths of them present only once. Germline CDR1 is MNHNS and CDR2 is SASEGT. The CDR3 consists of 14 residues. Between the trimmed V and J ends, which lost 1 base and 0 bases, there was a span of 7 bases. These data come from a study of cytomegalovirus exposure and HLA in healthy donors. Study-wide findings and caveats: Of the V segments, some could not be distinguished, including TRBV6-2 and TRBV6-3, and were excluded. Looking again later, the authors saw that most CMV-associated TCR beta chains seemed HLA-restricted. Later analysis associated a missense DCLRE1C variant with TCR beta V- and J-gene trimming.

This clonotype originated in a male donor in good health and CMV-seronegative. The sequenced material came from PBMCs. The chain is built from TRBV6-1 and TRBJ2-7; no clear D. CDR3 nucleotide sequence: TGTGCCAGCAGTGAAGACACCGACTCCTACGAGCAGTACTTC. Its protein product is CASSEDTDSYEQYF.